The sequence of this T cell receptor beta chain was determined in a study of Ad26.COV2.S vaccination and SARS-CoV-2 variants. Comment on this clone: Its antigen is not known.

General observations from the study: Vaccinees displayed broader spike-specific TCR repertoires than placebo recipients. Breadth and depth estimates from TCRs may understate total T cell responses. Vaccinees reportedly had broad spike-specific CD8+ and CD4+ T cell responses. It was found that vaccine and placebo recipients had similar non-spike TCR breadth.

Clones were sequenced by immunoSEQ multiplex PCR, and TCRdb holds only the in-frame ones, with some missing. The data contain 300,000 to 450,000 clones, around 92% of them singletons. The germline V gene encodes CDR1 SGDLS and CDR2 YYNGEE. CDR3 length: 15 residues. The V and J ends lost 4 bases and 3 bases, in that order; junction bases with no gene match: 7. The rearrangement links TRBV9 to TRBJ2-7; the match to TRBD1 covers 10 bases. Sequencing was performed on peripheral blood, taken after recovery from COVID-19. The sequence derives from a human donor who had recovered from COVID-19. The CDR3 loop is CASSPGTGVNYEQYF. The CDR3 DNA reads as TGTGCCAGCAGCCCCGGGACAGGGGTAAACTACGAGCAGTACTTC.